The TCR beta chain described here comes from a study of blood T cell repertoires in COVID-19. Study background: For recovered donors of Cohort 3, there were two negative PCRs, clearance, or symptom resolution.

The protocol was immunoSEQ multiplex PCR, while the TCRdb copy is restricted to in-frame clones and leaves out a portion. This table has approximately 250,000 clones, 88% appearing once. The CDR3 contains 15 residues. Trimming cost V 0 bases and J 1 base, with 7 bases left between them. The germline gives CDR1 KGHSH, CDR2 LQKENI. The chain employs TRBV18 and TRBJ1-5; tentative D call: TRBD1 (5 bases). Sequencing was done on a sample of PBMCs or T cells enriched from blood (not recorded which). The sequence was collected from a woman aged 60 to 75 in a cohort exposed to, infected with or recovered from COVID-19 (not recorded which). The CDR3 DNA reads TGTGCCAGCTCACCACCGGGGGGAAGCAATCAGCCCCAGCATTTT. Protein: CASSPPGGSNQPQHF. Full variable domain (outside the CDR3, taken from reference TRBV18 and TRBJ1-5): NAGVMQNPRHLVRRRGQEARLRCSPMKGHSHVYWYRQLPEEGLKFMVYLQKENIIDESGMPKERFSAEFPKEGPSILRIQQVVRGDSAAYFCASSPPGGSNQPQHFGDGTRLSIL.